This T cell receptor (beta chain) was captured in a study of shared clonotypes between healthy human individuals. Every one of the donors was a Caucasian adult that lived in Nashville, Tennessee. This clone has a handful of counts. Deep was the level at which the assay was run. Replicate PCRs for sorted subsets used approximately 220 ng DNA; this equaled tens of thousands of T cell genomes. Libraries were prepared by immunoSEQ multiplex PCR; TCRdb keeps only in-frame clonotypes and omits some of them. The table records over 2 million clones, 80% to 95% of them present only once. Sequences were obtained from naive CD4+ T cells from PBMCs. Noted subset: CD45RA+ positively selected. The TCR comes from a man aged 18 to 30 in good health. Some clones in this sample may be carry-over from other donors' samples.

CDR3 amino acids: CASSGTGNTDTQYF. CDR3 coding DNA: TGTGCCAGCAGTGGGACAGGGAACACAGATACGCAGTATTTT. The gene calls are TRBV6-1 and TRBJ2-3; 8 bases map to TRBD1. The germline V gene has CDR1 MNHNS and CDR2 SASEGT. J was trimmed by 2 bases and V by 4 bases; bases with no gene match: 2. The CDR3 is 14 residues long.